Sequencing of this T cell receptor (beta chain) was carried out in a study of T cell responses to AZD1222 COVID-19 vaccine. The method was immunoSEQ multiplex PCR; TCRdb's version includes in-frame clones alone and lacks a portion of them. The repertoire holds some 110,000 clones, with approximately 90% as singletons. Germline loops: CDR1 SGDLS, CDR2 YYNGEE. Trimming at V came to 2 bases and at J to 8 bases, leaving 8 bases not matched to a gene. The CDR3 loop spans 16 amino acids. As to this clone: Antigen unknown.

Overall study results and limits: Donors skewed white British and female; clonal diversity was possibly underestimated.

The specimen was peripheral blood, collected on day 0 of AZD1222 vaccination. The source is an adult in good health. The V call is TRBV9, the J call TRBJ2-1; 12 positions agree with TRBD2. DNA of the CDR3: TGTGCCAGCAGCGTGGCTAGCGGGAGGGCCTTGGATGAGCAGTTCTTC. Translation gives CASSVASGRALDEQFF. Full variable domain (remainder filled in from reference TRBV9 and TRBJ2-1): DSGVTQTPKHLITATGQRVTLRCSPRSGDLSVYWYQQSLDQGLQFLIQYYNGEERAKGNILERFSAQQFPDLHSELNLSSLELGDSALYFCASSVASGRALDEQFFGPGTRLTVL.